This T cell receptor beta chain was captured by sequencing in a study of CD8+CD57+ T cells in acquired aplastic anemia. Template material for TCR beta VDJ and CDR3 profiling consisted of genomic DNA. In TCRdb, the reads were re-called with MiXCR into one record per CDR3 protein. Found here are some 240,000 distinct CDR3 sequences, around 32% of them singletons; the top ten hold around 1.1%. The CDR3 consists of 17 residues. V lost 5 bases and J lost 2, with 16 bases in between. Notes on this clonotype: This clone may be a read error of a much larger clone one base away.

The sequencing sample was made of sorted CD4+, CD8+, or CD8+CD57+ T cells (not recorded which) from PBMCs. The origin of this receptor is a human donor in good health, serving as a control. The V and J genes are TRBV12-3 or TRBV12-4 and TRBJ2-6; perhaps D is TRBD1 or TRBD2 (5 bases each). The CDR3 bases are TGTGCCAGCAGTGCCGGGACGGCTCTCCCTGGGGCCAACGTCCTGACTTTC. Translated, it gives CASSAGTALPGANVLTF.